This T cell receptor (beta chain) was documented in a study of shared clonotypes between healthy human individuals. Produced via immunoSEQ multiplex PCR; TCRdb's table is partial and in-frame only. The sample includes around 2.5 million clones, 90% to 95% of them seen just once. With 5 bases clipped from V and 1 base from J, the junction kept 10 bases outside the gene matches. The CDR3 runs 16 residues. In germline, CDR1 is SGHTA, CDR2 FQGNSA. The sequence was collected from a man aged 18 to 30 in good health. Some clones in this sample may be carry-over from other donors' samples. The gene calls are TRBV7-2 and TRBJ1-1, with TRBD1 identical over 7 bases. Sequences were obtained from naive CD4+ T cells from PBMCs. The subset here: CD45RA+ positively selected. DNA for the CDR3: TGTGCCAGCAGCCGAACCAGGGGGGTGAGGAACACTGAAGCTTTCTTT. This codes for CASSRTRGVRNTEAFF.